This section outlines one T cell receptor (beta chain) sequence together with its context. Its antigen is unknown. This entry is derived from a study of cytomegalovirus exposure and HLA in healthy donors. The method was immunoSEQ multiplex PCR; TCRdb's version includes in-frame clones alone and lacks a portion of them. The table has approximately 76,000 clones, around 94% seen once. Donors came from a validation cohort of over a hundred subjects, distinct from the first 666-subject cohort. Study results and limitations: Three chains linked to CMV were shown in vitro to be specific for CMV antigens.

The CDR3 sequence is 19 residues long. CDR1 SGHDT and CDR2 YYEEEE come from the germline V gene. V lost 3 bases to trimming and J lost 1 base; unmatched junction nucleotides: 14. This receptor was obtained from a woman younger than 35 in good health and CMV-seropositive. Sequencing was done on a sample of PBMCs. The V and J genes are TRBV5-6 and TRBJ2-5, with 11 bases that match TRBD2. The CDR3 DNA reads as TGTGCCAGCAGCTCCCTAGCGGGGGGTCACCCACTCTTCCAAGAGACCCAGTACTTC. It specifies CASSSLAGGHPLFQETQYF.